Following are 21 T cell receptor beta chains from one sample sequenced in a study of a mutant IDH1 vaccine in newly diagnosed glioma (TCRdb year 2021). Preparation of the library involved the immunoSEQ multiplex PCR assay. TCRdb took over this immuneACCESS table, retaining in-frame rearrangements with V and J assigned. Such tables are incomplete; in checked studies, under half of the missing clones stem from an unresolved V gene, and the remainder is unexplained. This sample lists 85,000 to 100,000 clones; 70% to 90% were detected once. Roughly 0.54% of the sample lies in the top ten. The sample's time point label, in plain terms: baseline, week 1 (first vaccination visit). The sample's treatment or condition label, decoded: pre-vaccination baseline after standard-of-care therapy. The material was PBMCs, obtained from a glioma patient treated with radiotherapy, temozolomide or both. The receptors come from a woman aged 45-65 years with glioma.

This rearrangement joins TRBV5-1 to TRBJ2-5; the match to TRBD2 covers 7 bases. Looked up from germline, CDR1 is SGHRS and CDR2 is YFSETQ. V shed 9 bases, J shed 5 bases, and the junction held 7 bases outside the gene matches. CDR3 length: 12 amino acids. CDR3: CATRLAQETQYF. The CDR3 bases are TGCGCCACACGACTAGCACAGGAGACCCAGTACTTC.

A few counts support this clone. J is TRBJ1-5 and V is TRBV11-2; possible D gene TRBD1, 5 bases. This CDR3 has 15 residues. Trimming removed 1 base from V and 0 bases from J, with 7 bases in between. Germline-derived CDR1 and CDR2 are SGHAT and FQNNGV. The chain's CDR3 is CASSLGTPSNQPQHF. CDR3 nucleotide sequence: TGTGCCAGCAGCTTAGGGACACCTAGCAATCAGCCCCAGCATTTT.

The V and J genes are TRBV29-1 and TRBJ2-7, with 8 positions matching TRBD1. Trimming took 7 bases from V and 4 from J; bases not matched to a gene: 3. The V gene's germline CDR1 is SQVTM and CDR2 ANQGSEA. The CDR3 loop spans 11 amino acids. The CDR3 loop is CSAWDRYEQYF. Written as DNA, the CDR3 is TGCAGCGCCTGGGACAGGTACGAGCAGTACTTC.

This clone occurred once. The chain has TRBV4-2 and TRBJ2-5; 12 bases align to TRBD1. Germline CDR1 LGHNA, CDR2 YNFKEQ. V shed 4 bases, J shed 5 bases, and the junction held 8 bases outside the gene matches. This CDR3 has 16 residues. CDR3 residues: CASSPTGTGGLETQYF. The CDR3 nucleotides read TGTGCCAGCAGCCCTACCGGGACAGGGGGCTTGGAGACCCAGTACTTC.

The CDR3 coding sequence is TGCGCCAGCAGCTCAGGCCAAGAGACCCAGTACTTC. Amino acids: CASSSGQETQYF. The chain has TRBV5-1 and TRBJ2-5, with D unresolved. The CDR3 consists of 12 residues. The germline gives CDR1 SGHRS, CDR2 YFSETQ. Trimming shortened V by 3 bases and J by 1 base, and 4 bases separated the two germline ends.

This rearrangement joins TRBV10-2 to TRBJ1-1; 8 positions match TRBD1. J lost 6 bases, V lost 6 bases, and 6 bases had no gene match. The CDR3 length is 13 residues. Germline CDR1 WSHSY, CDR2 SAAADI. This chain's CDR3 is CASSPGTGSEAFF. For the CDR3, the DNA is TGCGCCAGCAGCCCCGGGACAGGCTCTGAAGCTTTCTTT.

The chain is built from TRBV5-6 and TRBJ2-7; D is ambiguous. Trimming removed 0 bases at V and 0 bases at J, with 10 bases between. The CDR3 has 15 amino acids. CDR1 SGHDT and CDR2 YYEEEE come from the germline V gene. CDR3 region: CASSLEDAYSYEQYF. The CDR3 bases are TGTGCCAGCAGCTTGGAGGACGCTTACTCCTACGAGCAGTACTTC.

The CDR3 loop is CASSIDRAPYNEQFF. In DNA form, the CDR3 reads TGTGCCAGTAGTATAGATCGTGCACCTTACAATGAGCAGTTCTTC. V gene TRBV19 combines with J gene TRBJ2-1; D is unresolved. The CDR3 is 15 amino acids. From germline, CDR1 is LNHDA and CDR2 SQIVND (reference sequence). Trimming took off 0 bases at V and 4 bases at J, with 10 bases between the two ends.

The V gene is TRBV9, the J gene TRBJ2-5; the match to TRBD1 covers 11 bases. The germline V gene has CDR1 SGDLS and CDR2 YYNGEE. The CDR3 totals 14 residues. V dropped 4 bases and J dropped 11; count of bases not matched to a gene: 10. The CDR3 bases are TGTGCCAGCAGCTCCGGACAGGGGGCAAGGGAGCAGTACTTC. Translated: CASSSGQGAREQYF.

This clone was seen a few times. This chain uses TRBV6-1 with TRBJ1-1; D is uncertain. Germline V gene data show CDR1 as MNHNS and CDR2 as SASEGT. The length of the CDR3 is 13 residues. V lost 4 bases, J lost 0 bases, and 6 bases lay in between. CDR3 DNA: TGTGCCAGCAGTGCGGTATTGAACACTGAAGCTTTCTTT. Its protein product is CASSAVLNTEAFF.

The J gene is TRBJ2-1, the V gene TRBV5-1; D is possibly TRBD2 (7 bases). Germline V gene lookup returns CDR1 SGHRS and CDR2 YFSETQ. Trimming pared 7 bases from V and 5 bases from J, leaving 19 bases between. This CDR3 spans 15 amino acids. The CDR3 DNA is TGCGCCAGCCTTTTATTCGCGGGGGCTAACAATGAGCAGTTCTTC. Amino acid sequence: CASLLFAGANNEQFF.

The count of this clone is one. This chain connects TRBV7-9 to TRBJ2-7; D is possibly TRBD1 (6 bases). The CDR3 is 15 residues long. Deletions cut 1 base from V and 4 bases from J, with 14 bases between. Germline V lookup: CDR1 SEHNR, CDR2 FQNEAQ (reference sequence). CDR3: CASSLGATGRYEQYF. The CDR3 nucleotides read TGTGCCAGCAGCTTAGGGGCTACAGGGAGATACGAGCAGTACTTC.

The V and J genes are TRBV5-1 and TRBJ1-5; perhaps TRBD1 as D (6 bases). CDR3 length: 14 amino acids. CDR1 SGHRS and CDR2 YFSETQ come from the germline V gene. Deletions cut 1 base from V and 2 bases from J, with 7 bases between. The CDR3 region has the DNA TGCGCCAGCAGCTTGTCAGGGGGCAATCAGCCCCAGCATTTT. It is translated as CASSLSGGNQPQHF.

This clone has a single count. The CDR3 DNA follows: TGTGCCAGTATATCGGGGGGCTTTGGCTACACCTTC. Translating gives CASISGGFGYTF. The V gene is TRBV19, the J gene TRBJ1-2; tentative D call: TRBD1 (6 bases). The CDR3 is 12 residues long. V gave up 7 bases and J gave up 7 bases, with 13 bases separating them. The germline V gene has CDR1 LNHDA and CDR2 SQIVND (reference sequence). Looking up the rest from reference TRBV19 and TRBJ1-2 gives the full variable domain: DGGITQSPKYLFRKEGQNVTLSCEQNLNHDAMYWYRQDPGQGLRLIYYSQIVNDFQKGDIAEGYSVSREKKESFPLTVTSAQKNPTAFYLCASISGGFGYTFGSGTRLTVV.

This sequence joins TRBV28 and TRBJ2-2, with D perhaps matching TRBD1 (7 bases). V dropped 4 bases and J dropped 5 bases, with 14 bases sitting between them. Germline loops: CDR1 MDHEN, CDR2 SYDVKM. The CDR3 runs to 15 residues. Here the CDR3 DNA reads TGTGCCAGCAGTTCTCCAGGGGGGAGAACCGGGGAGCTGTTTTTT. Amino acids: CASSSPGGRTGELFF.

The chain has TRBV7-9 and TRBJ1-2, with 7 bases that match TRBD1. Germline V gene sequence: CDR1 SEHNR, CDR2 FQNEAQ (reference sequence). CDR3 size: 16 residues. The V segment lost 0 bases and the J segment 2 bases; nucleotides outside the gene matches: 6. CDR3 sequence (DNA): TGTGCCAGCAGCTTAGCCCCGGGACAGCTCAACTATGGCTACACCTTC. This codes for CASSLAPGQLNYGYTF.

In this sample, this clone turned up once. This chain connects TRBV10-2 to TRBJ2-3; 7 bases agree with TRBD2. J gave up 0 bases and V 9 bases, and 0 bases lay outside the gene matches. CDR1 is WSHSY and CDR2 is SAAADI in the germline V gene. The CDR3 is made up of 12 amino acids. This CDR3 is CASSGSTDTQYF. The CDR3 region has the DNA TGCGCCAGTAGCGGGAGCACAGATACGCAGTATTTT.

The rearrangement uses TRBV9 and TRBJ2-7; D call uncertain. The CDR3 runs 13 residues. Germline V CDR1 and CDR2: SGDLS, YYNGEE. The V and J ends lost 1 base and 3 bases respectively, with 8 bases between them. This CDR3 is CASSVSTGYEQYF. The CDR3 coding sequence is TGTGCCAGCAGCGTATCGACTGGCTACGAGCAGTACTTC.

The J gene is TRBJ2-3, the V gene TRBV5-1; 12 nucleotides agree with TRBD2. V shed 4 bases, J shed 2 bases, and the junction held 5 bases outside the gene matches. The CDR3 has 16 amino acids. CDR1 and CDR2 from the germline V gene are SGHRS and YFSETQ. Written as DNA, the CDR3 is TGCGCCAGCAGCCGCGGACTAGCGGGACCCACAGATACGCAGTATTTT. Translating gives CASSRGLAGPTDTQYF.

The chain links TRBV5-1 to TRBJ2-1; D remains unclear. The CDR3 is made up of 16 amino acids. V was shortened by 1 base and J by 3 bases, with 14 bases between the two germline ends. Germline V gene data show CDR1 as SGHRS and CDR2 as YFSETQ. CDR3 region: CASSLSGFNSYNEQFF. DNA of the CDR3: TGCGCCAGCAGCTTGTCCGGGTTCAACAGCTACAATGAGCAGTTCTTC.

The chain carries TRBV13 and TRBJ2-1, with D tentatively TRBD1 (6 bases). This CDR3 has 15 amino acids. The V end was cut by 4 bases, the J end by 7 bases, with 17 bases between. Germline CDR1 PRHDT, CDR2 FYEKMQ (reference sequence). The CDR3 loop reads CASSSPTGHHNEQFF. The CDR3 DNA follows: TGTGCCAGCAGCTCCCCGACAGGTCACCATAATGAGCAGTTCTTC.